A single TCR beta chain is shown here with its context. Its target is unknown. These data belong to a study of identifying expanded T cells in peripheral blood. V gave up 7 bases and J gave up 3 bases, with 18 bases separating them. This CDR3 contains 15 residues. Germline CDR1 and CDR2: MDHEN and SYDVKM. Produced via immunoSEQ multiplex PCR; TCRdb's table is partial and in-frame only. Counted here are roughly 130,000 clones, around nine tenths occurring once; the ten biggest clones make up less than 10%. General study points: Differentially abundant clones: around 1.2 between replicates, 15 to 17 at approximately two weeks, 19 to 20 at four. Approximately 2-week clone count variance significantly increased as total template count grew.

The chain couples TRBV28 to TRBJ2-5, with D perhaps assigned TRBD1 or TRBD2 (7 bases each). Sequencing was performed on blood. The sequence was obtained from a person aged 18 to 69 in good health. The CDR3 DNA follows: TGTGCCAGCAAAGAACCAGGGGGGGAGAAAGAGACCCAGTACTTC. Protein product: CASKEPGGEKETQYF.